This T cell receptor (beta chain) was identified in a study of T cells in Graves' hyperthyroidism and ophthalmopathy. This clonotype has at least ten counts. Unmatched junction bases numbered 8, after V lost 10 bases and J lost 7 bases. Germline V gene data show CDR1 as ENHRY and CDR2 as SYGVKD. The CDR3 runs to 12 residues. Amplification targeted TCR beta CDR3 regions from RNA transcripts. The HTBI set primed first-round TCR CDR3 RT-PCR. TCRdb re-called the multiplex PCR reads with MiXCR, one entry per CDR3 protein. The sample holds fewer than 300,000 distinct CDR3 sequences, around 15% seen once. The chain carries TRBV10-3 and TRBJ2-7; TRBD1 aligns across 9 bases. This receptor was identified in a woman aged 45-65 years with Graves' hyperthyroidism that later progressed to Graves' ophthalmopathy. The sample taken for sequencing was blood. The DNA for the CDR3 is TGTGCCACCTCGACAGGGGGAGGGGAGCAGTACTTC. Translation gives CATSTGGGEQYF.